This T cell receptor (beta chain) derives from a study of tumor and adjacent non-tumor tissue in lung cancer. Study-wide background: Samples averaged around 3.9 million productive TCRbeta reads each.

Three rounds of nested PCR, following a modified ARM-PCR protocol, produced the TCRbeta library. A single record per CDR3 protein comes from TCRdb applying MiXCR to the multiplex PCR reads. The sample includes approximately 120,000 distinct CDR3 sequences, roughly 80% seen only once; the top ten take 30% to 45%. The template was RNA from unsorted bulk tissue. The sequenced sample consisted of lung tumor tissue. This clonotype was obtained from a woman in her sixties with non-small cell lung cancer.

CDR3 nucleotides: TGCGCCATCAACCAAGATCCGGGAGTGGGGACAGATACGCAGTATTTT. Its protein is CAINQDPGVGTDTQYF. The chain combines TRBV4-3 with TRBJ2-3, with D perhaps TRBD2 (6 bases). With 10 bases removed from V and 3 bases from J, the gap between germline ends came to 23 bases. CDR1 LGHNA and CDR2 YSLEER come from the germline V gene. The CDR3 has 16 amino acids.